Following are 29 T cell receptor beta chains from one sample sequenced in a study of shared clonotypes between healthy human individuals. Sequencing used immunoSEQ multiplex PCR; TCRdb keeps in-frame clones, though not all of them. This repertoire shows roughly 2,000,000 clones, roughly 95% found once; its top ten account for under 1.5%. The naive CD8 subset, CD45RO-negative cells positively selected for CCR7, excluded terminally differentiated effector memory CD45RA+ cells. The specimen sequenced was naive CD8+ T cells sorted from blood. The receptors derive from a man aged 18 to 30 in good health.

The V gene is TRBV28, the J gene TRBJ2-5; the match to TRBD2 covers 11 bases. Germline CDR1 MDHEN, CDR2 SYDVKM. There are 13 residues in the CDR3. V was pared by 6 bases and J by 7 bases, with 4 bases of the junction left unmatched. In nucleotides, the CDR3 is TGTGCCAGCAGCGCCCTAGCGGGAGGGACCCAGTACTTC. This encodes CASSALAGGTQYF.

With respect to this clone: In the same sample, other DNA sequences code for this CDR3. The V and J genes are TRBV27 and TRBJ2-7, with 9 nucleotides matching TRBD1. The J segment lost 4 bases and the V segment lost 5 bases, leaving 6 bases of the junction unmatched. CDR1 and CDR2 from the germline V gene are MNHEY and SMNVEV (reference sequence). The CDR3 sequence is 14 residues long. The CDR3 here is CASSPTGTGYEQYF. In DNA, the CDR3 is TGTGCCAGCAGTCCAACTGGGACAGGGTACGAGCAGTACTTC.

In its sample, this clone was seen once. The chain carries TRBV5-4 and TRBJ2-3, with D maybe TRBD2 (6 bases). The CDR3 runs to 14 residues. Trimming removed 1 base at V and 4 bases at J, with 10 bases between. Looked up from germline, CDR1 is SGHNT and CDR2 is YYREEE (reference sequence). The CDR3 is CASSLSWGADTQYF. The CDR3 DNA reads as TGTGCCAGCAGCTTGAGTTGGGGGGCAGATACGCAGTATTTT.

The gene calls are TRBV29-1 and TRBJ1-1, with a tentative D call TRBD1 (5 bases). CDR1 is SQVTM and CDR2 is ANQGSEA in the germline V gene. The length of the CDR3 is 15 residues. V dropped 2 bases and J dropped 1 base, with 14 bases sitting between them. In nucleotides, the CDR3 is TGCAGCGTTGAATGGGGGGTCAGCGCGAACACTGAAGCTTTCTTT. As protein: CSVEWGVSANTEAFF.

V usage is TRBV18 and J usage is TRBJ2-3; tentatively, D is TRBD1 (5 bases). Deletions cut 4 bases from V and 2 bases from J, with 10 bases between. The CDR3 consists of 14 residues. Germline CDR1 KGHSH, CDR2 LQKENI. The CDR3 region is CASSLQGVTDTQYF. For the CDR3, the DNA is TGTGCCAGCTCACTCCAAGGGGTCACAGATACGCAGTATTTT.

The chain combines TRBV7-9 with TRBJ1-4; the D gene is possibly TRBD1 (6 bases). CDR3 length equals 17 residues. V was trimmed by 5 bases and J by 8 bases, leaving 24 bases between them. The germline V gene encodes CDR1 SEHNR and CDR2 FQNEAQ (reference sequence). This CDR3 is CASSPPQGNEAGEKLFF. The CDR3 DNA reads TGTGCCAGCAGCCCACCTCAGGGGAATGAGGCCGGCGAAAAACTGTTTTTT.

The rearrangement uses TRBV7-9 and TRBJ1-1, with D hard to call. This CDR3 is 15 amino acids long. Germline CDR1 reads SEHNR; CDR2 reads FQNEAQ (reference sequence). Trimming cost V 1 base and J 0 bases, with 9 bases left between them. CDR3 bases: TGTGCCAGCAGCTTAGAGGTCGGGTTGAACACTGAAGCTTTCTTT. It is translated as CASSLEVGLNTEAFF.

V gene TRBV5-8 combines with J gene TRBJ1-3; D perhaps matches TRBD1 (5 bases). Trimming removed 5 bases at V and 3 bases at J, with 15 bases between. Germline CDR1 reads SGHTS; CDR2 reads YDEGEE. The CDR3 covers 15 residues. The CDR3 region is CASRHWGEDGNTIYF. The CDR3 DNA is TGTGCCAGCAGGCACTGGGGGGAAGATGGAAACACCATATATTTT.

The genes are TRBV10-3 and TRBJ1-4, with 7 bases aligning to TRBD1. With 2 bases clipped from V and 7 bases from J, the junction kept 7 bases outside the gene matches. This CDR3 has 15 residues. In germline, CDR1 is ENHRY, CDR2 SYGVKD. The CDR3 region is CAISEVSGGGEKLFF. Written as DNA, the CDR3 is TGTGCCATCAGTGAGGTTTCAGGGGGAGGTGAAAAACTGTTTTTT.

V usage is TRBV9 and J usage is TRBJ2-2; the D gene is possibly TRBD1 (6 bases). The CDR3 contains 17 residues. The germline V and J ends were trimmed by 0 bases and 0 bases, with 12 bases remaining between them. Germline CDR1 reads SGDLS; CDR2 reads YYNGEE. In DNA form, the CDR3 reads TGTGCCAGCAGCGTAGCAGGGGCTAACGCGAACACCGGGGAGCTGTTTTTT. This sequence encodes CASSVAGANANTGELFF.

The chain links TRBV7-9 to TRBJ2-3; 7 nucleotides agree with TRBD2. Looked up from germline, CDR1 is SEHNR and CDR2 is FQNEAQ (reference sequence). The CDR3 loop spans 18 amino acids. The V segment lost 5 bases and the J segment 0 bases; nucleotides outside the gene matches: 14. CDR3 coding DNA: TGTGCCAGCAGCCATTGGCGGCGCCTAGCGGCGAGCACAGATACGCAGTATTTT. As protein: CASSHWRRLAASTDTQYF.

V gene TRBV7-9 combines with J gene TRBJ1-1, with 8 bases aligning to TRBD1. Germline V lookup: CDR1 SEHNR, CDR2 FQNEAQ (reference sequence). Trimming removed 5 bases from V and 1 base from J; junction bases left unmatched: 6. CDR3 length: 15 amino acids. The CDR3 sequence: CASSPGQGWNTEAFF. Written as DNA, the CDR3 is TGTGCCAGCAGCCCAGGACAGGGCTGGAACACTGAAGCTTTCTTT.

The chain couples TRBV4-1 to TRBJ1-2, with 9 bases lining up with TRBD1. Germline CDR1 MGHRA, CDR2 YSYEKL. The ends lost 2 bases at V and 6 bases at J; junction bases unmatched: 4. The CDR3 sequence is 14 residues long. CDR3 loop: CASSQTGQGNGYTF. CDR3 in DNA: TGCGCCAGCAGCCAAACAGGACAGGGGAATGGCTACACCTTC.

The rearrangement uses TRBV4-3 and TRBJ2-7, with 9 nucleotides matching TRBD2. The CDR3 sequence is 14 residues long. The V and J ends lost 4 bases and 2 bases, in that order; junction bases with no gene match: 3. Germline-derived CDR1 and CDR2 are LGHNA and YSLEER. The CDR3: CASSLGLATYEQYF. CDR3 DNA sequence: TGCGCCAGCAGCCTCGGACTAGCGACCTACGAGCAGTACTTC.

The genes are TRBV27 and TRBJ2-3; D is perhaps TRBD1 (6 bases). The CDR3 has 12 residues. Germline assignment: CDR1 MNHEY and CDR2 SMNVEV (reference sequence). V was clipped by 6 bases and J by 3 bases, with 7 bases between them. The DNA for the CDR3 is TGTGCCAGCAGCGGACAGACAGATACGCAGTATTTT. Protein: CASSGQTDTQYF.

This clone was observed a few times. The chain couples TRBV4-1 to TRBJ1-2, with 7 bases matching TRBD1. The CDR3 loop spans 15 amino acids. Germline trimming cut 1 base from V and 8 bases from J; bases unmatched to any gene: 10. Germline CDR1 MGHRA, CDR2 YSYEKL. The CDR3 sequence is CASSQVDRALEGYTF. The CDR3 nucleotides read TGCGCCAGCAGCCAAGTTGACAGGGCCCTGGAGGGCTACACCTTC.

The rearrangement links TRBV27 to TRBJ2-7; TRBD1 matches 11 bases. Germline-derived CDR1 and CDR2 are MNHEY and SMNVEV (reference sequence). J lost 6 bases, V lost 2 bases, and 9 bases had no gene match. The CDR3 runs 16 residues. The CDR3 spells CASSLRGEGTGGEQYF. The CDR3 DNA is TGTGCCAGCAGTTTAAGAGGAGAGGGGACAGGGGGCGAGCAGTACTTC.

The chain has TRBV5-8 and TRBJ2-1; D perhaps matches TRBD1 (6 bases). The CDR3 length is 15 residues. The germline CDR1 and CDR2 sequences are SGHTS and YDEGEE. V dropped 0 bases and J dropped 3 bases, with 10 bases sitting between them. The CDR3 sequence is CASSLGRGLYNEQFF. The CDR3 coding sequence is TGTGCCAGCAGCTTGGGCAGGGGCCTCTACAATGAGCAGTTCTTC.

This clone was seen only once. The rearrangement joins TRBV7-8 to TRBJ2-2; D gene uncertain. V dropped 5 bases and J dropped 5 bases, with 21 bases sitting between them. CDR3 size: 17 residues. The germline CDR1 and CDR2 sequences are SGHVS and FQNEAQ. The CDR3 DNA sequence: TGTGCCAGCAGCCTTGCTGGAAGCGAGTATTCGACCGGGGAGCTGTTTTTT. Its protein is CASSLAGSEYSTGELFF. The full variable domain, completed using reference TRBV7-8 and TRBJ2-2, is GAGVSQSPRYKVAKRGQDVALRCDPISGHVSLFWYQQALGQGPEFLTYFQNEAQLDKSGLPSDRFFAERPEGSVSTLKIQRTQQEDSAVYLCASSLAGSEYSTGELFFGEGSRLTVL.

CDR3 loop: CASSLAVAGVGKDTQYF. The CDR3 nucleotides are TGTGCCAGCAGCTTGGCGGTAGCGGGAGTTGGGAAAGATACGCAGTATTTT. This chain connects TRBV5-6 to TRBJ2-3, with 9 bases that match TRBD2. The CDR3 has 17 amino acids. The V gene's germline CDR1 is SGHDT and CDR2 YYEEEE. J gave up 5 bases and V 0 bases, and 10 bases lay outside the gene matches.

The chain carries TRBV27 and TRBJ1-4; D uncertain. This CDR3 contains 12 residues. The germline V gene encodes CDR1 MNHEY and CDR2 SMNVEV (reference sequence). Trimming removed 4 bases from V and 10 bases from J, with 10 bases in between. The CDR3 sequence is CASSSPPGKLFF. The CDR3 bases are TGTGCCAGCAGTTCGCCACCGGGAAAACTGTTTTTT.

The V gene is TRBV30, the J gene TRBJ1-4; TRBD1 matches 9 bases. CDR1 GTSNPN and CDR2 SVGIG come from the germline V gene (reference sequence). The CDR3 extends over 18 amino acids. V trimming: 3 bases; J trimming: 0 bases; junction bases outside the gene matches: 11. The CDR3 reads CAWSRGQGITATNEKLFF. CDR3 nucleotide sequence: TGTGCCTGGAGCAGGGGACAGGGAATTACTGCAACTAATGAAAAACTGTTTTTT. The whole variable domain, remainder taken from reference TRBV30 and TRBJ1-4, is SQTIHQWPATLVQPVGSPLSLECTVEGTSNPNLYWYRQAAGRGLQLLFYSVGIGQISSEVPQNLSASRPQDRQFILSSKKLLLSDSGFYLCAWSRGQGITATNEKLFFGSGTQLSVL.

This chain links TRBV27 with TRBJ1-1; perhaps TRBD1 as D (5 bases). The ends were cut back, 2 bases at V and 5 bases at J, with 15 bases in the middle. Germline CDR1 MNHEY, CDR2 SMNVEV (reference sequence). The CDR3 is 15 amino acids. The CDR3 loop reads CASSLSVAGKTEAFF. CDR3 nucleotide sequence: TGTGCCAGCAGTTTAAGTGTCGCAGGGAAGACTGAAGCTTTCTTT.

To note about this clone: Other DNA sequences from this sample encode an identical CDR3 as well. V is TRBV29-1 and J is TRBJ2-7; D assignment may be TRBD1 or TRBD2 (5 bases each). This CDR3 spans 13 amino acids. The V gene's germline CDR1 is SQVTM and CDR2 ANQGSEA. V lost 4 bases and J 0 bases, leaving 10 bases between the germline ends. DNA for the CDR3: TGCAGCGTTGCCCCTGGGGGCTCCTACGAGCAGTACTTC. Protein sequence: CSVAPGGSYEQYF.

V is TRBV6-5 and J is TRBJ2-1; 9 nucleotides line up with TRBD1. Germline CDR1 is MNHEY and CDR2 is SVGAGI. J was trimmed by 9 bases and V by 5 bases; bases with no gene match: 8. This CDR3 is built from 14 residues. The CDR3 is CASSLGQGGVEQFF. The CDR3 DNA reads as TGTGCCAGCAGTCTGGGACAGGGAGGCGTTGAGCAGTTCTTC.

This clone was counted once. This chain links TRBV11-3 with TRBJ2-3; D gene uncertain. Trimming stripped 5 bases from V and 3 bases from J, with 9 bases between. The germline V gene has CDR1 SGHNT and CDR2 YENEEA. The CDR3 totals 13 residues. CDR3 coding DNA: TGTGCCAGCAGCCCTCAAAATACAGATACGCAGTATTTT. It codes for CASSPQNTDTQYF.

J is TRBJ2-5 and V is TRBV13; a weak D match, TRBD2 (5 bases). Looked up from germline, CDR1 is PRHDT and CDR2 is FYEKMQ (reference sequence). The CDR3 runs 13 residues. V was clipped by 3 bases and J by 5 bases, with 10 bases between them. CDR3 region: CASSFEGSETQYF. CDR3 coding DNA: TGTGCCAGCAGCTTCGAGGGTAGCGAGACCCAGTACTTC.

This clone was observed once. The chain is built from TRBV9 and TRBJ1-6; D unresolved. Trimming removed 0 bases from V and 0 bases from J, with 10 bases in between. The CDR3 spans 17 residues. Per germline, CDR1 SGDLS and CDR2 YYNGEE. CDR3 region: CASSVGHLSSYNSPLHF. The CDR3 DNA reads as TGTGCCAGCAGCGTAGGGCATCTGAGCTCCTATAATTCACCCCTCCACTTT.

V and J are TRBV7-9 and TRBJ2-7; D possibly corresponds to TRBD1 (5 bases). CDR3 length equals 15 residues. Germline V lookup: CDR1 SEHNR, CDR2 FQNEAQ (reference sequence). The V gene lost 4 bases and the J gene lost 1 base, with 14 bases spanning the gap. The CDR3 DNA reads TGTGCCAGCAGCTCCTTTTCGACAGCTTCCTACGAGCAGTACTTC. This translates into CASSSFSTASYEQYF. The complete variable domain, with remaining parts taken from reference TRBV7-9 and TRBJ2-7, reads DTGVSQNPRHKITKRGQNVTFRCDPISEHNRLYWYRQTLGQGPEFLTYFQNEAQLEKSRLLSDRFSAERPKGSFSTLEIQRTEQGDSAMYLCASSSFSTASYEQYFGPGTRLTVT.